This T cell receptor beta chain was sequenced for a study of T cells in Graves' hyperthyroidism and ophthalmopathy. Amplified TCR beta CDR3 regions came from RNA transcripts. HTBI primers were the set used in a first-round RT-PCR of the TCR CDR3. TCRdb reprocessed the multiplex PCR reads with MiXCR, giving one entry per CDR3 protein. Counted here are about 520,000 distinct CDR3 sequences, approximately 25% occurring once; the ten biggest clones make up around 11%. The sample holds many counts of this clonotype. The antigen is not known. The germline V gene has CDR1 LNHNV and CDR2 YYDKDF (reference sequence). This CDR3 comprises 14 residues. Between the trimmed V and J ends, which lost 1 base and 6 bases, there was a span of 13 bases. Broader study findings: A model of 13 V-J features distinguished ophthalmopathy from stable hyperthyroidism.

This sample holds PBMCs from approximately 9 ml fresh peripheral blood. V is TRBV15 and J is TRBJ2-7; D is possibly TRBD1 (6 bases). This clonotype was obtained from a woman between 25 and 40 years old with Graves' ophthalmopathy. The sequenced sample consisted of blood. The CDR3 spells CATSRGGHSGEQYF. CDR3 sequence (DNA): TGTGCCACCAGCAGAGGGGGGCATTCTGGCGAGCAGTACTTC.